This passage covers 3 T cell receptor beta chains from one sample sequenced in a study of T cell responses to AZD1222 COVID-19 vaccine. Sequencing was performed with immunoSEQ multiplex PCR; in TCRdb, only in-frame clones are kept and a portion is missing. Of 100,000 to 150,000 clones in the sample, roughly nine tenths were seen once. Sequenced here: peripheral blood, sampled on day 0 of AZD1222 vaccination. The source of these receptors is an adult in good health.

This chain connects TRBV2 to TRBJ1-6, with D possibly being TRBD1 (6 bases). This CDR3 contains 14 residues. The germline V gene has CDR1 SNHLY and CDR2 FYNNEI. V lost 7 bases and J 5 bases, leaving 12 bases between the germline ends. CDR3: CASNMDSNNSPLHF. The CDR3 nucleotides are TGTGCCAGCAATATGGACAGCAATAATTCACCCCTCCACTTT. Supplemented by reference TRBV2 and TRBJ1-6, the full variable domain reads EPEVTQTPSHQVTQMGQEVILRCVPISNHLYFYWYRQILGQKVEFLVSFYNNEISEKSEIFDDQFSVERPDGSNFTLKIRSTKLEDSAMYFCASNMDSNNSPLHFGNGTRLTVT.

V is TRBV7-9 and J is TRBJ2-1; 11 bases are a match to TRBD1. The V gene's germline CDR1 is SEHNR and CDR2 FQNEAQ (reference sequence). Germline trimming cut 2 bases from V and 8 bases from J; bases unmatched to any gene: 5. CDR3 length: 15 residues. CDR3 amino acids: CASSLRGQGGHEQFF. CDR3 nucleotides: TGTGCCAGCAGCTTAAGGGGACAGGGGGGCCATGAGCAGTTCTTC.

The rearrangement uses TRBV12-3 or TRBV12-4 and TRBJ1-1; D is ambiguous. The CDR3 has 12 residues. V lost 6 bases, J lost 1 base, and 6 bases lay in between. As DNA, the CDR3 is TGTGCCAGCAGCCGACAGAACACTGAAGCTTTCTTT. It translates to CASSRQNTEAFF.